This record looks at one T cell receptor beta chain sequence and its context. One end of the junction is discordant with germline, which a read error may explain. A quantity of about 0.5 to 1 ug RNA underwent reverse transcription using random hexamers. The immunoSEQ assay covered 54 Vbeta and 13 Jbeta segments for CDR3. MiXCR, applied by TCRdb to the immunoSEQ multiplex PCR reads, yields one record per CDR3 protein. The sample carries over 130,000 distinct CDR3 sequences, roughly 94% recorded once. This record comes from a study of CD8 T cells in Susac syndrome. Background on the study: The sequenced Susac syndrome patients comprised five or six with active disease and roughly 8 in remission.

TEMRA cells were enriched by FACS, while CD8+ and CD4+ T cells were obtained through a negative isolation that was performed magnetically. Germline values: CDR1 DFQATT, CDR2 SNEGSKA (reference sequence). The CDR3 has 14 residues. The sequenced material came from CD4+ T cells from PBMCs. This TCR derives from a human donor with Susac syndrome. The genes are TRBV20-1 and TRBJ2-7, with unresolved D. The CDR3 sequence: CSAREQVAAHEQYF. CDR3 nucleotides: TGCAGTGCTCGAGAGCAGGTCGCCGCCCACGAGCAGTACTTC.